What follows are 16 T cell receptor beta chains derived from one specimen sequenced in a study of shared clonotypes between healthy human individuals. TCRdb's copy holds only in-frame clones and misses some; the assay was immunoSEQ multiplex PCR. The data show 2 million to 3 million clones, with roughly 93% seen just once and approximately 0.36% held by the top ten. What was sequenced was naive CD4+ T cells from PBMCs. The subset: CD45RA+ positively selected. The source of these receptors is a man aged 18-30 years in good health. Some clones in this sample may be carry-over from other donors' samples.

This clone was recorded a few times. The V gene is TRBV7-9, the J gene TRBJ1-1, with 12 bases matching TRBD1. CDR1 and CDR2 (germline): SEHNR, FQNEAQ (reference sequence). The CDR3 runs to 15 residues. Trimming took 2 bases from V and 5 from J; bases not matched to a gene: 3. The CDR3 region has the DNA TGTGCCAGCAGCTTACTGGGACAGGGGGCGACTGAAGCTTTCTTT. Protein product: CASSLLGQGATEAFF.

The CDR3 sequence: CASGLLLAENTGELFF. CDR3 nucleotides: TGTGCCAGCGGGCTTTTACTAGCGGAAAACACCGGGGAGCTGTTTTTT. The chain employs TRBV5-4 and TRBJ2-2; 8 positions agree with TRBD2. The CDR3 runs 16 residues. J lost 2 bases, V lost 7 bases, and 10 bases had no gene match. Germline-derived CDR1 and CDR2 are SGHNT and YYREEE (reference sequence). Full variable domain (rest looked up from reference TRBV5-4 and TRBJ2-2): ETGVTQSPTHLIKTRGQQVTLRCSSQSGHNTVSWYQQALGQGPQFIFQYYREEENGRGNFPPRFSGLQFPNYSSELNVNALELDDSALYLCASGLLLAENTGELFFGEGSRLTVL.

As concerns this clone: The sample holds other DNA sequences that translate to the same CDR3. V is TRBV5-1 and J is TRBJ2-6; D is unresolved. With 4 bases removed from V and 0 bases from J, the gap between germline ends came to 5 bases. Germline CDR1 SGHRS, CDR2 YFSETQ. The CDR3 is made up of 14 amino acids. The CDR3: CASSADSGANVLTF. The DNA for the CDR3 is TGCGCCAGCAGCGCTGACTCTGGGGCCAACGTCCTGACTTTC.

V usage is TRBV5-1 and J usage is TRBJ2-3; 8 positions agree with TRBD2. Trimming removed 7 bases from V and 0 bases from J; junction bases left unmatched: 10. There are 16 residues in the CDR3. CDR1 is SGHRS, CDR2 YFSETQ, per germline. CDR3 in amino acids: CASAPPLAASTDTQYF. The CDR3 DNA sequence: TGCGCCAGCGCCCCCCCACTAGCGGCTAGCACAGATACGCAGTATTTT.

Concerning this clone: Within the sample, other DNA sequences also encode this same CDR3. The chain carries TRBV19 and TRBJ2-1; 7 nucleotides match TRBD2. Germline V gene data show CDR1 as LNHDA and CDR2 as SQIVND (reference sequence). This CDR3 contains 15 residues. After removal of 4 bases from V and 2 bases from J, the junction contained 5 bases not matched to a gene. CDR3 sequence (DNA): TGTGCCAGTAGTAAGGTAGCGGGTCCCTACAATGAGCAGTTCTTC. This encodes CASSKVAGPYNEQFF.

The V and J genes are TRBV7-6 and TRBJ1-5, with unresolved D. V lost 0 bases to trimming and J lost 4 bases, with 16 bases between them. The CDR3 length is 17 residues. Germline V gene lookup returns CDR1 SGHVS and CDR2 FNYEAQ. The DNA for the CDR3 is TGTGCCAGCAGCTTAGCGGCCCCTACCACGAGGAATCAGCCCCAGCATTTT. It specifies CASSLAAPTTRNQPQHF.

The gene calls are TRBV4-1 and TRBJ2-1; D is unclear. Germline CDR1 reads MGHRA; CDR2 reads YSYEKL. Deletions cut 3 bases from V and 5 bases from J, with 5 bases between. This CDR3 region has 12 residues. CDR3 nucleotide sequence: TGCGCCAGCAGCCACCTAGACAATGAGCAGTTCTTC. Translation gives CASSHLDNEQFF.

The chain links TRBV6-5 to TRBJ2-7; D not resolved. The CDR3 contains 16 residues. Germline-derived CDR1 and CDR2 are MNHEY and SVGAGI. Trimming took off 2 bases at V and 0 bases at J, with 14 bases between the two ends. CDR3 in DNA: TGTGCCAGCAGTTACGGGTCTACTATCGGCTCCTACGAGCAGTACTTC. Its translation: CASSYGSTIGSYEQYF.

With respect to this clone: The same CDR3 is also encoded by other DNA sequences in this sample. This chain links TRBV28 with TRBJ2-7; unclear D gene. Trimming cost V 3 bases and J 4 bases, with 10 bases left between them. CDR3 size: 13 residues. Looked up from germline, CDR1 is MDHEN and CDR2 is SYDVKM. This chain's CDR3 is CASSLPGEYEQYF. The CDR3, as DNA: TGTGCCAGCAGTTTGCCAGGAGAATACGAGCAGTACTTC.

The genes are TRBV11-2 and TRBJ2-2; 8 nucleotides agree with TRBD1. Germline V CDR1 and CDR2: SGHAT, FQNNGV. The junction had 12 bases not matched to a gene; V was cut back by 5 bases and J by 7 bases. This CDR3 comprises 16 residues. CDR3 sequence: CASSLQMDRASGELFF. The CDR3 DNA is TGTGCCAGCAGCCTACAGATGGACAGGGCGAGCGGGGAGCTGTTTTTT.

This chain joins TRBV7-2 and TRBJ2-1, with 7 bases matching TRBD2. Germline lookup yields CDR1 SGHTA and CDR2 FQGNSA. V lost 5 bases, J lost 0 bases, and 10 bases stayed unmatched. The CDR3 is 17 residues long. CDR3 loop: CASSAQLATSSYNEQFF. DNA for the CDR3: TGTGCCAGCAGCGCCCAACTAGCGACTAGCTCCTACAATGAGCAGTTCTTC.

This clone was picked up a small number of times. CDR3 in amino acids: CASSSGGMEAFF. Here the CDR3 DNA reads TGTGCCAGCAGTTCGGGGGGGATGGAAGCTTTCTTT. The chain uses TRBV28 and TRBJ1-1; perhaps TRBD1 as D (5 bases). Germline V gives CDR1 MDHEN, CDR2 SYDVKM. V gave up 4 bases and J gave up 8 bases, with 11 bases separating them. The CDR3 runs 12 residues.

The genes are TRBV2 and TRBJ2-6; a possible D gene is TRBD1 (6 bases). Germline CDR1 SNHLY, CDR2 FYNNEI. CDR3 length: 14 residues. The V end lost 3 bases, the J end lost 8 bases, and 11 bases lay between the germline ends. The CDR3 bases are TGTGCCAGCAGTGATATCAGGGGTTCCAACGTCCTGACTTTC. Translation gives CASSDIRGSNVLTF.

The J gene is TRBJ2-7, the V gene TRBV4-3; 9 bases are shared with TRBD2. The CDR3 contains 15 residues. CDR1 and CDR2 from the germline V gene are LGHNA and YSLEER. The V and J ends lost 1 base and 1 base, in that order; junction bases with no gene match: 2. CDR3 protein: CASSQGTSVSYEQYF. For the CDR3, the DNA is TGCGCCAGCAGCCAAGGGACTAGCGTATCCTACGAGCAGTACTTC.

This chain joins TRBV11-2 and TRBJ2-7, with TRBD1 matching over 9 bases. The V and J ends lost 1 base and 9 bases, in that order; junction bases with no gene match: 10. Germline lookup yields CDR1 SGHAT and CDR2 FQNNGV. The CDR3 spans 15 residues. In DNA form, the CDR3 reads TGTGCCAGCAGCTTAGTCTGGACAGGGGTGGTTTCGCAGTACTTC. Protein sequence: CASSLVWTGVVSQYF.

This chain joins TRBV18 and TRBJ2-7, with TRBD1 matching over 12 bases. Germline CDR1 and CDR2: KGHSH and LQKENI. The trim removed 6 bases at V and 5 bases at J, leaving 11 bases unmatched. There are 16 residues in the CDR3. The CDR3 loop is CASSLGQGALGDEQYF. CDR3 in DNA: TGTGCCAGCTCGCTGGGACAGGGGGCCCTCGGAGACGAGCAGTACTTC.